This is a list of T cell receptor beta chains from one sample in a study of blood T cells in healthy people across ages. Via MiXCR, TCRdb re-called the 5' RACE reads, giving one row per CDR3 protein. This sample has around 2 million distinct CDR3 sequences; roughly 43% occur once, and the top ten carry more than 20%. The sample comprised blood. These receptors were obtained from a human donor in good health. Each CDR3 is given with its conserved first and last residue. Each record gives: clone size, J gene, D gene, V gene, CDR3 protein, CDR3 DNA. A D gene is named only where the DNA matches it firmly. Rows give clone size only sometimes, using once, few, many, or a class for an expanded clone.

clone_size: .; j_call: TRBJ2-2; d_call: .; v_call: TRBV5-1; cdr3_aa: CASSVSTDTGELFF; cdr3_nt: TGCGCCAGCAGCGTCAGTACGGACACCGGGGAGCTGTTTTTT
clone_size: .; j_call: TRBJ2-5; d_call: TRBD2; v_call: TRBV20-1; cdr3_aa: CSARDLRTSGTSQETQYF; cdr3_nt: TGCAGTGCTAGAGATCTTAGGACTAGCGGGACCTCCCAAGAGACCCAGTACTTC
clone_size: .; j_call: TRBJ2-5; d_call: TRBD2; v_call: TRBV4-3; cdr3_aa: CASSQEVAGGPETQYF; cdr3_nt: TGCGCCAGCAGCCAAGAGGTAGCGGGGGGGCCAGAGACCCAGTACTTC
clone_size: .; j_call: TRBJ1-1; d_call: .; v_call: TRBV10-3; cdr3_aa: CATSGTGSQTEAFF; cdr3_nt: TGTGCCACCAGCGGGACTGGCAGCCAAACTGAAGCTTTCTTT
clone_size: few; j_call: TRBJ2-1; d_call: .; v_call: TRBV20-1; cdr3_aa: CSARYPGRVNEQFF; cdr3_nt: TGCAGTGCTAGGTACCCGGGAAGGGTCAATGAGCAGTTCTTC
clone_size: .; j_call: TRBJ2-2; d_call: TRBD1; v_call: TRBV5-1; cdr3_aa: CASSRDRVKAGGLFF; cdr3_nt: TGCGCCAGCAGCCGGGACAGGGTGAAGGCCGGGGGGCTGTTTTTT
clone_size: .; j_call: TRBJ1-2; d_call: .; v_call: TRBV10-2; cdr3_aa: CASSESAPNLLGYTF; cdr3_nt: TGCGCCAGCAGTGAGTCGGCCCCGAACCTTCTAGGCTACACCTTC
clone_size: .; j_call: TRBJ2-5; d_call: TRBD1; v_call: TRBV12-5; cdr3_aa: CASGRRQGRQETQYF; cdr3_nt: TGTGCTAGTGGCCGCCGACAGGGCCGACAAGAGACCCAGTACTTC
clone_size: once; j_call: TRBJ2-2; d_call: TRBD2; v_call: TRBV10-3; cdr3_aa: CAISETSAGELFF; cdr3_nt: TGTGCCATCAGTGAAACTAGCGCCGGGGAGCTGTTTTTT
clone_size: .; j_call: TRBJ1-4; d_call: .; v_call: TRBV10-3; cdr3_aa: CAISEKTATNEKLFF; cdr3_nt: TGTGCCATCAGTGAAAAGACAGCAACTAATGAAAAACTGTTTTTT
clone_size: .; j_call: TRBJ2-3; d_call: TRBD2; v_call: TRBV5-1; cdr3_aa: CASSGTGTSADTQYF; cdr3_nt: TGCGCCAGCAGCGGGACCGGGACTAGTGCAGATACGCAGTATTTT
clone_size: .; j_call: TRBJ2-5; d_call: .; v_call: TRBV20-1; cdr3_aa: CSASIAGLETQYF; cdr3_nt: TGCAGTGCTAGTATCGCAGGTTTGGAGACCCAGTACTTC